The 9 T cell receptor beta chains presented below share a single source sample, sequenced in a study of shared clonotypes between healthy human individuals. Clones were sequenced by immunoSEQ multiplex PCR, and TCRdb holds only the in-frame ones, with some missing. The table records about half a million clones, approximately 82% of them present only once. Sequenced: PBMCs. These receptors came from a woman aged 40-49 years in good health. Some clones in this sample may be carry-over from other donors' samples.

The chain employs TRBV30 and TRBJ2-1; 10 bases are a match to TRBD2. CDR3 length equals 13 residues. The V and J ends lost 4 bases and 6 bases, in that order; junction bases with no gene match: 3. The germline gives CDR1 GTSNPN, CDR2 SVGIG (reference sequence). As DNA, the CDR3 is TGTGCCTGGACTAGCGGGAGCGGCAATGAGCAGTTCTTC. Its protein product is CAWTSGSGNEQFF. Complete variable domain (other parts from reference TRBV30 and TRBJ2-1): SQTIHQWPATLVQPVGSPLSLECTVEGTSNPNLYWYRQAAGRGLQLLFYSVGIGQISSEVPQNLSASRPQDRQFILSSKKLLLSDSGFYLCAWTSGSGNEQFFGPGTRLTVL.

This clone was seen more than once but under ten times. This chain links TRBV18 with TRBJ1-3; D gene ambiguous. The V end lost 6 bases, the J end lost 0 bases, and 15 bases lay between the germline ends. Looked up from germline, CDR1 is KGHSH and CDR2 is LQKENI. The CDR3 runs to 16 residues. This chain's CDR3 is CASSPGTFSSGNTIYF. The CDR3 DNA reads TGTGCCAGCTCTCCGGGTACGTTCAGCTCTGGAAACACCATATATTTT.

The chain has TRBV30 and TRBJ2-5; 9 bases match TRBD2. Matching the DNA end better, TRBJ2-7 makes the J call doubtful. This CDR3 has 15 residues. Germline values: CDR1 GTSNPN, CDR2 SVGIG (reference sequence). Written as DNA, the CDR3 is TGTGCCTGGAGTGGGGGGCTAGCGGGAAGCTACGAGCAGTACTTC. It codes for CAWSGGLAGSYEQYF.

V usage is TRBV19 and J usage is TRBJ2-3; no firm D call. The ends were cut back, 5 bases at V and 4 bases at J, with 13 bases in the middle. This CDR3 comprises 14 residues. The germline V gene encodes CDR1 LNHDA and CDR2 SQIVND (reference sequence). CDR3 in amino acids: CASSFRSLADTQYF. CDR3 bases: TGTGCCAGTAGTTTCCGTAGTCTCGCAGATACGCAGTATTTT.

The chain couples TRBV27 to TRBJ1-1; weak D call: TRBD1 (5 bases). The CDR3 is 15 residues long. V dropped 5 bases and J dropped 3 bases, with 16 bases sitting between them. Germline loops: CDR1 MNHEY, CDR2 SMNVEV (reference sequence). The CDR3 nucleotides read TGTGCCAGCAGTCTCCGGGGGTTTTGGGACACTGAAGCTTTCTTT. It specifies CASSLRGFWDTEAFF.

The chain uses TRBV10-3 and TRBJ2-4, with TRBD1 as a possible D gene (6 bases). CDR3 length: 17 amino acids. V was cut by 0 bases and J by 0 bases, with 12 bases left in between. CDR1 ENHRY and CDR2 SYGVKD come from the germline V gene. The CDR3 reads CAISESSGQLAKNIQYF. DNA for the CDR3: TGTGCCATCAGTGAGTCTTCGGGACAACTAGCCAAAAACATTCAGTACTTC.

This clone was detected only a few times. The V gene is TRBV15, the J gene TRBJ2-3, with D maybe TRBD2 (6 bases). Trimming removed 0 bases at V and 1 base at J, with 8 bases between. CDR3 length: 15 residues. The germline CDR1 and CDR2 sequences are LNHNV and YYDKDF (reference sequence). CDR3 bases: TGTGCCACCAGCAGAGATCAGCGGGGCACAGATACGCAGTATTTT. This translates into CATSRDQRGTDTQYF.

The chain combines TRBV6-1 with TRBJ1-1; the D is unclear. From germline, CDR1 is MNHNS and CDR2 SASEGT. Trimming removed 1 base at V and 5 bases at J, with 11 bases between. The CDR3 totals 14 residues. CDR3 region: CASSEGLVGTEAFF. The CDR3 nucleotides are TGTGCCAGCAGTGAAGGCCTAGTGGGTACTGAAGCTTTCTTT.

The V call is TRBV29-1, the J call TRBJ2-4; 7 nucleotides line up with TRBD1. This CDR3 comprises 13 residues. CDR1 is SQVTM, CDR2 ANQGSEA, per germline. The V segment lost 2 bases and the J segment 16 bases; nucleotides outside the gene matches: 14. The CDR3 is CSVERQGDGTRYF. CDR3 nucleotide sequence: TGCAGCGTTGAACGGCAGGGGGACGGGACGAGATACTTC.